These 3 T cell receptor beta chains share one sample of origin, sequenced in a study of T cells in Graves' hyperthyroidism and ophthalmopathy. Researchers amplified the TCR beta CDR3 regions from RNA transcripts. In the first-round RT-PCR of the TCR CDR3, the HTBI primer set was used. TCRdb used MiXCR to reprocess the multiplex PCR reads, holding one entry per CDR3 protein. The sample has 660,000 or so distinct CDR3 sequences; around 20% are singletons. Sequenced sample: blood. Every receptor here comes from a man aged 25 to 40 with Graves' ophthalmopathy.

The CDR3 loop is CASNKYDPAIDGYTF. The CDR3 DNA reads as TGTGCCAGCAACAAATATGACCCGGCGATAGATGGCTACACCTTC. This chain connects TRBV6-2 or TRBV6-3 to TRBJ1-2; D unclear. This CDR3 region has 15 residues. Trimming took 7 bases from V and 6 from J, leaving 21 bases between them. Germline CDR1 MNHEY, CDR2 SVGEGT.

The sample holds a few counts of this clonotype. The chain recombines TRBV6-1 with TRBJ2-2; D ambiguous. Trimming took off 9 bases at V and 1 base at J, with 9 bases between the two ends. Looked up from germline, CDR1 is MNHNS and CDR2 is SASEGT. CDR3 length: 13 residues. This chain's CDR3 is CASPPENTGELFF. In nucleotides, the CDR3 is TGTGCCAGTCCACCGGAGAACACCGGGGAGCTGTTTTTT.

The gene calls are TRBV5-5 and TRBJ1-1; D may be TRBD1 (6 bases). Trimming took 0 bases from V and 11 from J, leaving 14 bases between them. The germline V gene encodes CDR1 SGHKS and CDR2 YYEKEE (reference sequence). The CDR3 length is 13 residues. CDR3 in amino acids: CASSLEGDPSAFF. DNA of the CDR3: TGTGCCAGCAGCTTGGAGGGGGATCCATCGGCTTTCTTT.